This entry concerns a single T cell receptor beta chain. This record belongs to a study of blood T cell repertoires in COVID-19. Original data processing: Cell counts per sample came from amplifying reference gene primers. Sequenced by immunoSEQ multiplex PCR; TCRdb stores in-frame clones only, minus some. V and J calls and clone size are as listed in that table; D and trimming were resolved from the DNA. Seen here are approximately 190,000 clones, 70% to 90% observed once, and the top ten hold 20% to 25%. Trimming cost V 3 bases and J 3 bases, with 6 bases left between them. The CDR3 is 12 residues long.

The clonotype originates from a man in his sixties with active or convalescent COVID-19. The chain joins TRBV12-3 or TRBV12-4 to TRBJ2-7; D is perhaps TRBD2 (5 bases). What was sequenced was peripheral blood. The CDR3 reads CASSFAGYEQYF. In DNA, the CDR3 is TGTGCCAGCAGTTTCGCGGGCTACGAGCAGTACTTC.